A selection of T cell receptor beta chains follows, all from one sample in a study of cytotoxic CD8 clonotypes in ibrutinib-treated CLL. Generated by immunoSEQ multiplex PCR, the TCRdb table keeps only in-frame clones and is missing some. Of tens of thousands of clones detected, around two thirds appear once; the ten largest clones hold 5.7%. The material was PBMCs, obtained after 12 months of ibrutinib treatment. The receptors come from a human donor with chronic lymphocytic leukemia. Both conserved end residues are part of each CDR3. A D gene is named only where the DNA matches it firmly.

V gene	J gene	D gene	CDR3 protein
TRBV5-1	TRBJ2-2	TRBD2	CASKRGDTGELFF
TRBV13	TRBJ2-3	TRBD2	CASSLPTSGSTDTQYF
TRBV7-8	TRBJ1-4	.	CASSKEWAGANEKLFF
TRBV6-4	TRBJ2-3	TRBD2	CASSRLAGGSDTQYF
TRBV5-1	TRBJ2-7	.	CASSEAPGRIHYEQYF
TRBV2	TRBJ1-4	.	CASSDPTGPAGEKLFF
TRBV28	TRBJ1-3	TRBD1	CASTPTGDSGNTIYF
TRBV6-1	TRBJ1-4	TRBD1	CASDRDRDEKLFF
TRBV5-4	TRBJ1-1	TRBD1	CASSPGQGAKNTEAFF
TRBV6-1	TRBJ2-7	.	CASSESGYPYEQYF
TRBV2	TRBJ1-2	TRBD1	CASKDRVSDYGYTF
TRBV4-3	TRBJ1-4	TRBD1	CASSSGTGTEKLFF
TRBV5-6	TRBJ1-1	TRBD1	CASSADRGRYTEAFF
TRBV11-3	TRBJ1-1	.	CASSLDAADTEAFF
TRBV13	TRBJ1-1	.	CASGGGPLGGNTEAFF
TRBV4-3	TRBJ2-7	.	CASSQAGQGGAATYEQYF
TRBV10-1	TRBJ2-2	TRBD1	CASRGQGATGELFF
TRBV30	TRBJ1-2	.	CAWSPLGGGYTF
TRBV6-6	TRBJ2-3	.	CASSYSGTGLEQYF
TRBV7-8	TRBJ1-3	TRBD1	CASSSDRTGGNTIYF
TRBV6-1	TRBJ1-3	.	CASSPGRSGNTIYF
TRBV2	TRBJ1-5	.	CASRRVSNQPQHF
TRBV7-3	TRBJ2-5	TRBD2	CASSQGLGLATETQYF
TRBV10-3	TRBJ2-1	.	CASSLDQVTEQFF
TRBV29-1	TRBJ2-7	TRBD1	CSVSQGAPYEQYF
TRBV7-2	TRBJ2-2	.	CASSLFRRSGELFF
TRBV7-2	TRBJ1-1	TRBD1	CASSPDRASTEAFF
TRBV7-3	TRBJ2-7	TRBD1	CASSPPRTGPYEQYF
TRBV7-9	TRBJ1-5	TRBD1	CASSQDRVGYQPQHF
TRBV9	TRBJ2-6	TRBD1	CASSGGQHTVSGANVLTF
TRBV5-4	TRBJ2-3	.	CASSYKQTDTQYF
TRBV9	TRBJ2-1	TRBD2	CASSVGGTSGYNEQFF
TRBV28	TRBJ1-3	.	CASSPPGRGSSSGNTIYF
TRBV5-6	TRBJ2-4	.	CASSALDGGGNIQYF
TRBV6-5	TRBJ2-7	.	CASSDSVKAYEQYF
TRBV7-2	TRBJ2-7	TRBD2	CASSLGLAFHEQYF
TRBV19	TRBJ1-6	.	CASSNDLYNSPLHF
TRBV7-9	TRBJ2-7	.	CASSLKGGPKDYEQYF
TRBV2	TRBJ2-5	TRBD2	CASSVVVAGGRVKETQYF
TRBV18	TRBJ1-1	.	CASSPERGNTEAFF
TRBV5-6	TRBJ1-6	TRBD1	CASSRDRGYNSPLHF
TRBV19	TRBJ2-7	TRBD1	CASAELGQGFYEQYF
TRBV11-3	TRBJ1-4	.	CASSFDSPTPRWQQNEKLFF
TRBV9	TRBJ2-1	.	CASSVHPAYNEQFF
TRBV5-6	TRBJ1-2	.	CASSLPGLEKDSGYTF
TRBV30	TRBJ2-2	TRBD2	CAWSWSGRNTGELFF
TRBV27	TRBJ2-1	TRBD1	CASSSWDRATNEQFF
TRBV5-4	TRBJ2-7	.	CASSTGSYEQYF
TRBV15	TRBJ1-4	.	CATSRGQAYEKLFF
TRBV5-1	TRBJ1-2	.	CASSPEGQLYGYTF
TRBV11-1	TRBJ2-2	.	CASSSNRAAGELFF